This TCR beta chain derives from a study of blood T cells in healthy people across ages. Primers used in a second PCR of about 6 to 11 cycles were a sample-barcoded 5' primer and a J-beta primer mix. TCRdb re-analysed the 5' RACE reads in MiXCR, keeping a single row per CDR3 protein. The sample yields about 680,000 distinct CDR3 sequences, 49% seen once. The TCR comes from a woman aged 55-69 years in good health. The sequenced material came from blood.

CDR3 sequence (DNA): TGTGCCACCAGTGACACCCGTAATCAGCCCCAGCATTTT. As protein: CATSDTRNQPQHF. The chain uses TRBV24-1 and TRBJ1-5, with D unresolved. CDR1 and CDR2 from the germline V gene are KGHDR and SFDVKD. Between the trimmed V and J ends, which lost 4 bases and 4 bases, there was a span of 7 bases. This CDR3 region has 13 residues.